Listed here are 30 T cell receptor beta chains from one sample, sequenced in a study of T cells in Graves' hyperthyroidism and ophthalmopathy. TCR beta CDR3 regions were amplified from RNA. TCR CDR3 underwent first-round RT-PCR with the HTBI primer set. Using its own MiXCR run on the multiplex PCR reads, TCRdb lists one record per CDR3 protein. The sample records 100,000 to 130,000 distinct CDR3 sequences, about 17% being singletons. Sequenced material: blood. All receptors derive from a woman between 50 and 59 years old with Graves' hyperthyroidism.

Only one count was recorded for this clonotype. The CDR3 DNA reads as TGTGCCAGCAGCTTGCGGGGGAACCCCTACGAGCAGTACTTC. This sequence encodes CASSLRGNPYEQYF. This sequence joins TRBV13 and TRBJ2-7, with TRBD2 matching over 7 bases. There are 14 residues in the CDR3. Germline CDR1 is PRHDT and CDR2 is FYEKMQ (reference sequence). With 3 bases clipped from V and 2 bases from J, the junction kept 4 bases outside the gene matches.

The sample holds many counts of this clonotype. The J gene is TRBJ2-5, the V gene TRBV30, with D tentatively TRBD1 (5 bases). Deletions cut 2 bases from V and 1 base from J, with 26 bases between. In germline, CDR1 is GTSNPN, CDR2 SVGIG (reference sequence). The CDR3 contains 19 residues. CDR3 nucleotide sequence: TGTGCCTGGAGTATGTCCATACCCCGACAGCGCCAACTCCAAGAGACCCAGTACTTC. Amino acids: CAWSMSIPRQRQLQETQYF.

The table lists this clonotype with a few counts. The chain is built from TRBV11-3 and TRBJ2-3, with D unclear. V was trimmed by 0 bases and J by 4 bases, leaving 11 bases between them. This CDR3 region has 15 residues. Germline values: CDR1 SGHNT, CDR2 YENEEA. The CDR3 loop reads CASSLDWASPDTQYF. The CDR3 nucleotides are TGTGCCAGCAGCTTAGATTGGGCCAGCCCAGATACGCAGTATTTT. The whole variable domain, remainder taken from reference TRBV11-3 and TRBJ2-3, is EAGVVQSPRYKIIEKKQPVAFWCNPISGHNTLYWYLQNLGQGPELLIRYENEEAVDDSQLPKDRFSAERLKGVDSTLKIQPAELGDSAVYLCASSLDWASPDTQYFGPGTRLTVL.

This clonotype was detected many times. The V call is TRBV6-1, the J call TRBJ2-1, with D uncertain. Germline lookup yields CDR1 MNHNS and CDR2 SASEGT. This CDR3 is built from 12 residues. Between the trimmed V and J ends, which lost 3 bases and 3 bases, there was a span of 3 bases. The CDR3 region is CASSEDYNEQFF. The CDR3 nucleotides are TGTGCCAGCAGTGAGGACTACAATGAGCAGTTCTTC.

This clonotype came up many times. The CDR3 DNA follows: TGCAGTGCTAGAGATCGAGGAGATCACAATCAGCCCCAGCATTTT. Translation gives CSARDRGDHNQPQHF. The chain joins TRBV20-1 to TRBJ1-5, with no clear D. The ends were cut back, 0 bases at V and 3 bases at J, with 12 bases in the middle. The CDR3 spans 15 residues. CDR1 DFQATT and CDR2 SNEGSKA come from the germline V gene (reference sequence).

This clonotype has ten or more counts. The V call is TRBV20-1, the J call TRBJ2-7; 11 bases match TRBD2. The CDR3 is 14 amino acids. Germline CDR1 is DFQATT and CDR2 is SNEGSKA (reference sequence). Unmatched junction bases numbered 5, after V lost 1 base and J lost 6 bases. The CDR3 reads CSARVSGRVGEQYV. In nucleotides, the CDR3 is TGCAGTGCTAGAGTTAGCGGGAGGGTTGGCGAGCAGTACGTC.

There are many counts of this clonotype. The rearrangement joins TRBV30 to TRBJ2-1; TRBD2 agrees at 8 bases. This CDR3 is 16 amino acids long. Trimming at V came to 6 bases and at J to 4 bases, leaving 14 bases not matched to a gene. Germline values: CDR1 GTSNPN, CDR2 SVGIG (reference sequence). The DNA for the CDR3 is TGTGCCTGCCTACCAGGGGCGGGAGGCGCGTACAATGAGCAGTTCTTC. Protein: CACLPGAGGAYNEQFF.

This clonotype was seen repeatedly, ten times or more. The chain has TRBV20-1 and TRBJ1-1, with unresolved D. V lost 5 bases, J lost 3 bases, and 13 bases lay in between. CDR1 is DFQATT, CDR2 SNEGSKA, per germline (reference sequence). CDR3 length equals 13 residues. The CDR3 protein is CSAGGRSDTEAFF. In nucleotides, the CDR3 is TGCAGTGCTGGAGGGCGGTCGGACACTGAAGCTTTCTTT.

In its sample, this clonotype was seen many times. The chain joins TRBV28 to TRBJ2-5, with TRBD2 identical over 8 bases. The J segment lost 0 bases and the V segment lost 3 bases, leaving 3 bases of the junction unmatched. The germline V gene has CDR1 MDHEN and CDR2 SYDVKM. The CDR3 is made up of 15 amino acids. CDR3 DNA sequence: TGTGCCAGCAGTTTTCGACTAGCGAACCAAGAGACCCAGTACTTC. Translation gives CASSFRLANQETQYF.

This clonotype has only a few counts. This chain uses TRBV3-1 with TRBJ2-2; 9 bases fit TRBD1. The V gene's germline CDR1 is LGHDT and CDR2 YNNKEL (reference sequence). CDR3 length: 15 residues. The V and J ends lost 6 bases and 7 bases, in that order; junction bases with no gene match: 9. CDR3 in amino acids: CASSPRTGAGGELFF. Written as DNA, the CDR3 is TGTGCCAGCAGTCCCCGGACAGGGGCGGGCGGGGAGCTGTTTTTT.

V gene TRBV6-1 combines with J gene TRBJ1-1; no clear D gene. Between the trimmed V and J ends, which lost 8 bases and 4 bases, there was a span of 14 bases. This CDR3 contains 13 residues. Germline assignment: CDR1 MNHNS and CDR2 SASEGT. The CDR3: CASRASVSTEAFF. The DNA of the CDR3 is TGTGCCAGCCGTGCCTCGGTTAGCACTGAAGCTTTCTTT.

This clonotype has at least ten counts. V and J are TRBV30 and TRBJ1-2; TRBD1 might be the D (5 bases). The V gene lost 1 base and the J gene lost 5 bases, with 14 bases spanning the gap. Germline CDR1 GTSNPN, CDR2 SVGIG (reference sequence). The CDR3 totals 14 residues. CDR3 coding DNA: TGTGCCTGGAGTGGTCAGGGAGACTGGTATGGCTACACCTTC. Translation: CAWSGQGDWYGYTF.

This clonotype was counted at least ten times. The genes are TRBV19 and TRBJ2-1, with D hard to call. CDR1 and CDR2 (germline): LNHDA, SQIVND (reference sequence). There are 12 residues in the CDR3. Trimming removed 4 bases from V and 8 bases from J, with 9 bases in between. In DNA form, the CDR3 reads TGTGCCAGTAGTAATGCCCCAGATGAGCAGTTCTTC. Amino acid sequence: CASSNAPDEQFF.

This chain connects TRBV20-1 to TRBJ2-3, with 11 bases identical to TRBD2. Trimming at V came to 3 bases and at J to 2 bases, leaving 4 bases not matched to a gene. This CDR3 region has 15 residues. The germline gives CDR1 DFQATT, CDR2 SNEGSKA (reference sequence). CDR3 nucleotide sequence: TGCAGTGCTAGTAGGACTAGCGGGTCCACAGATACGCAGTATTTT. Its protein is CSASRTSGSTDTQYF.

Ten or more counts support this clonotype. The rearrangement joins TRBV20-1 to TRBJ2-7, with D possibly TRBD1 on 6 matching bases. Germline assignment: CDR1 DFQATT and CDR2 SNEGSKA (reference sequence). The CDR3 runs 13 residues. V lost 0 bases to trimming and J lost 1 base, with 7 bases between them. In DNA form, the CDR3 reads TGCAGTGCTAGAGAGGACAGATCCTACGAGCAGTACGTC. Translated: CSAREDRSYEQYV.

In its sample, this clonotype was seen many times. The chain employs TRBV27 and TRBJ2-4; D gene uncertain. CDR1 and CDR2 (germline): MNHEY, SMNVEV (reference sequence). The ends were cut back, 7 bases at V and 7 bases at J, with 14 bases in the middle. CDR3 length: 13 residues. The CDR3 DNA reads TGTGCCAGCAAAAACCCAACGAGGAACATTCAGTACTTC. Amino acid sequence: CASKNPTRNIQYF.

In this sample, this clonotype turned up many times. The gene calls are TRBV10-1 and TRBJ1-5; D ambiguous. V lost 9 bases, J lost 1 base, and 19 bases lay in between. The germline gives CDR1 WNHNN, CDR2 SYGVQD (reference sequence). CDR3 length: 16 amino acids. CDR3 nucleotide sequence: TGCGCCAGAAGGAGTAAATTGCGGTGCAGCAATCAGCCCCAGCATTTT. Translating gives CARRSKLRCSNQPQHF.

This clonotype was detected many times. The chain uses TRBV2 and TRBJ2-1; the D is unclear. The CDR3 runs to 13 residues. V was shortened by 2 bases and J by 7 bases, with 9 bases between the two germline ends. CDR1 SNHLY and CDR2 FYNNEI come from the germline V gene. The CDR3 loop is CASSEIANNEQFF. The CDR3, as DNA: TGTGCCAGCAGTGAAATAGCAAATAATGAGCAGTTCTTC. Together with reference TRBV2 and TRBJ2-1, the CDR3 gives the full variable domain: EPEVTQTPSHQVTQMGQEVILRCVPISNHLYFYWYRQILGQKVEFLVSFYNNEISEKSEIFDDQFSVERPDGSNFTLKIRSTKLEDSAMYFCASSEIANNEQFFGPGTRLTVL.

This clonotype was detected ten times or more. The chain employs TRBV2 and TRBJ2-5; D may be TRBD1 (6 bases). The V gene lost 7 bases and the J gene lost 4 bases, with 13 bases spanning the gap. Germline assignment: CDR1 SNHLY and CDR2 FYNNEI. CDR3 length: 13 amino acids. CDR3 sequence (DNA): TGTGCCAGCACCCAAGGGGGTCCAGAGACCCAGTACTTC. Protein product: CASTQGGPETQYF.

J is TRBJ2-5 and V is TRBV7-9; 7 bases are shared with TRBD2. With V trimmed by 5 bases and J by 3 bases, 9 bases remained unmatched. The V gene's germline CDR1 is SEHNR and CDR2 FQNEAQ (reference sequence). The CDR3 consists of 15 residues. The CDR3, as DNA: TGTGCCAGCAGCACGACCGGCCTAGCGGAAGAGACCCAGTACTTC. This encodes CASSTTGLAEETQYF.

In its sample, this clonotype was seen a few times. DNA for the CDR3: TGTGCCAGCAGCAACTCTGGGCTAGCGGGAGCCTACGAGCAGTACTTC. Its protein is CASSNSGLAGAYEQYF. V and J are TRBV28 and TRBJ2-7; 10 nucleotides agree with TRBD2. This CDR3 has 16 amino acids. CDR1 MDHEN and CDR2 SYDVKM come from the germline V gene. The ends lost 6 bases at V and 2 bases at J; junction bases unmatched: 10.

The chain has TRBV6-1 and TRBJ2-5; TRBD2 agrees at 8 bases. Germline CDR1 reads MNHNS; CDR2 reads SASEGT. V gave up 8 bases and J gave up 5 bases; unmatched junction bases: 1. The CDR3 totals 11 residues. The CDR3 spells CASRGGETQYF. DNA of the CDR3: TGTGCCAGCCGGGGGGGCGAGACCCAGTACTTC.

The rearrangement links TRBV12-3 or TRBV12-4 to TRBJ2-2, with 11 bases identical to TRBD2. The CDR3 consists of 16 residues. V dropped 6 bases and J dropped 8; count of bases not matched to a gene: 11. The CDR3 sequence is CASSKLAGAVRGELFF. The CDR3 coding sequence is TGTGCCAGCAGCAAACTAGCGGGAGCTGTACGAGGGGAGCTGTTTTTT.

As to this clonotype: One base away lies a much larger clone, so this may be a sequencing read error. J is TRBJ1-2 and V is TRBV29-1; no clear D. CDR3 length equals 13 residues. Germline V gene sequence: CDR1 SQVTM, CDR2 ANQGSEA. V lost 2 bases and J lost 7, with 14 bases in between. The CDR3 sequence is CSVEPETRSGYTF. For the CDR3, the DNA is TGCAGCGTTGAACCCGAGACCCGGAGTGGCTACACCTTC.

In its sample, this clonotype was seen many times. This chain uses TRBV6-1 with TRBJ2-7; TRBD1 aligns across 10 bases. V shed 6 bases, J shed 2 bases, and the junction held 7 bases outside the gene matches. This CDR3 spans 15 amino acids. Germline assignment: CDR1 MNHNS and CDR2 SASEGT. Here the CDR3 reads CASRPDRGDPYEQYV. DNA for the CDR3: TGTGCCAGCAGACCGGACAGGGGGGATCCCTACGAGCAGTACGTC.

V usage is TRBV12-3 or TRBV12-4 and J usage is TRBJ1-2; D not resolved. V was clipped by 1 base and J by 3 bases, with 6 bases between them. The CDR3 contains 13 residues. The CDR3, as DNA: TGTGCCAGCAGTTTAGGGCAGGACTATGGCTACACCTTC. This sequence encodes CASSLGQDYGYTF.

The chain joins TRBV29-1 to TRBJ2-7, with D possibly being TRBD2 (5 bases). This CDR3 contains 12 residues. CDR1 and CDR2 from the germline V gene are SQVTM and ANQGSEA. Between the trimmed V and J ends, which lost 1 base and 6 bases, there was a span of 10 bases. The CDR3 loop reads CSVEGGRGEQYF. The CDR3, as DNA: TGCAGCGTTGAAGGCGGGCGCGGCGAGCAGTACTTC.

The genes are TRBV3-1 and TRBJ1-1; no definite D call. Germline loops: CDR1 LGHDT, CDR2 YNNKEL (reference sequence). V lost 1 base and J lost 4, with 22 bases in between. CDR3 size: 18 residues. The CDR3 here is CASSQGVGITAITTEAFF. CDR3 in DNA: TGTGCCAGCAGCCAAGGGGTTGGGATTACTGCCATCACCACTGAAGCTTTCTTT.

In its sample, this clonotype was seen many times. V usage is TRBV9 and J usage is TRBJ1-4; 7 nucleotides align to TRBD1. V trimming: 3 bases; J trimming: 7 bases; junction bases outside the gene matches: 9. The CDR3 loop spans 15 amino acids. Germline loops: CDR1 SGDLS, CDR2 YYNGEE. The CDR3 sequence is CASSAETGIVEKLFF. CDR3 DNA: TGTGCCAGCAGCGCAGAGACAGGGATCGTTGAAAAACTGTTTTTT.

This clonotype was counted ten times or more. The V gene is TRBV12-3 or TRBV12-4, the J gene TRBJ1-3; 7 positions agree with TRBD1. V dropped 6 bases and J dropped 8; count of bases not matched to a gene: 7. The CDR3 has 13 amino acids. CDR3 sequence: CASRQQGTDTIYF. The CDR3 coding sequence is TGTGCCAGCAGACAACAGGGGACTGACACCATATATTTT.